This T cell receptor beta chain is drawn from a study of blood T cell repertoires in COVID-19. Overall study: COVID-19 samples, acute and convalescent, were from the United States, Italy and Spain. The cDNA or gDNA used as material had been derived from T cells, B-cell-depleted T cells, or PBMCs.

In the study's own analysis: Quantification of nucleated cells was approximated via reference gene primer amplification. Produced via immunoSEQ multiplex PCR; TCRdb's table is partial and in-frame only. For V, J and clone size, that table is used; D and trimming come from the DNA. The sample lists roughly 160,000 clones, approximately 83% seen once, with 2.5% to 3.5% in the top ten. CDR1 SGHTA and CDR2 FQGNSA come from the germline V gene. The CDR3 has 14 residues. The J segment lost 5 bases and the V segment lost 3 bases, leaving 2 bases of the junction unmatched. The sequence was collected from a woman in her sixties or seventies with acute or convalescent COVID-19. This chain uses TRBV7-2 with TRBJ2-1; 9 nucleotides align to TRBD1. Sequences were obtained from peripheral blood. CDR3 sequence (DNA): TGTGCCAGCAGCTTTGGGACAGGGAACAATGAGCAGTTCTTC. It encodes CASSFGTGNNEQFF.